Following are 24 T cell receptor beta chains from one sample sequenced in a study of CD8+ T cells in alopecia areata (dated by TCRdb to the late 2010s). The method was the immunoSEQ multiplex PCR assay. For TCR sequencing, RNA was extracted from every sample and reverse transcribed into cDNA to serve as template. The table comes from immuneACCESS by way of TCRdb, which keeps in-frame sequences with V and J called. Part of the clones is missing from these tables; in studies checked, under half for an unresolved V gene and the rest for unknown reasons. Within this sample are 50,000 to 80,000 clones, with roughly two fifths of them counted one time only. The ten largest account for 45% to 60% of the sample. The sequencing input was NKG2D-low CD8+ T cells sorted from blood. This sample's cell subset or site label indicates: sorted CD8+ NKG2D-low blood T cells. The receptors were gathered from a human donor with alopecia areata.

This clone was detected only a few times. The gene calls are TRBV10-3 and TRBJ2-1; 9 bases are a match to TRBD2. This CDR3 is 16 amino acids long. Trimming took 8 bases from V and 8 from J; bases not matched to a gene: 16. Germline V gene lookup returns CDR1 ENHRY and CDR2 SYGVKD. The CDR3 nucleotides read TGTGCCATCGATCGGAGCGGGAGGTCCCCTTACGATGAGCAGTTCTTC. It yields the protein CAIDRSGRSPYDEQFF.

This clone has just a few counts. This rearrangement joins TRBV7-2 to TRBJ2-2, with unresolved D. Trimming left V 1 base short and J 4 bases short, with 4 bases between. This CDR3 contains 13 residues. CDR1 and CDR2 from the germline V gene are SGHTA and FQGNSA. This CDR3 is CASSLVTTGELFF. The CDR3 region has the DNA TGTGCCAGCAGCTTAGTGACCACCGGGGAGCTGTTTTTT.

This clone was seen a handful of times. J is TRBJ2-2 and V is TRBV29-1; possibly TRBD1 for D (6 bases). The germline gives CDR1 SQVTM, CDR2 ANQGSEA. The CDR3 loop spans 16 amino acids. Trimming removed 4 bases from V and 0 bases from J, with 15 bases in between. The CDR3 nucleotides are TGCAGCGTTGCGGTCGGACAGTCAGCGAACACCGGGGAGCTGTTTTTT. It yields the protein CSVAVGQSANTGELFF.

The J gene is TRBJ2-3, the V gene TRBV4-3, with 11 bases aligning to TRBD1. Losses at the gene ends were 0 bases for V and 4 bases for J; bases not matched to a gene: 3. CDR3 size: 16 residues. Germline-derived CDR1 and CDR2 are LGHNA and YSLEER. Here the CDR3 DNA reads TGCGCCAGCAGCCAAGACCGGACAGGGGGCTCAGATACGCAGTATTTT. This encodes CASSQDRTGGSDTQYF.

This chain joins TRBV28 and TRBJ2-3; possibly TRBD1 or TRBD2 for D (5 bases each). V was cut by 3 bases and J by 3 bases, with 13 bases left in between. Germline assignment: CDR1 MDHEN and CDR2 SYDVKM. The CDR3 is 15 amino acids. The DNA of the CDR3 is TGTGCCAGCAGTTTGCTTGGGGGAGCGACAGATACGCAGTATTTT. Residues: CASSLLGGATDTQYF.

The CDR3 DNA is TGTGCCTGGAGTGTCCCGGACAGGACCAGCGCCAGCTCCTACAATGAGCAGTTCTTC. Translation gives CAWSVPDRTSASSYNEQFF. The chain carries TRBV30 and TRBJ2-1, with 7 positions matching TRBD1. This CDR3 has 19 amino acids. The trim removed 0 bases at V and 0 bases at J, leaving 14 bases unmatched. CDR1 and CDR2 (germline): GTSNPN, SVGIG (reference sequence).

The genes are TRBV27 and TRBJ2-1; no reliable D call. Trimming pared 4 bases from V and 9 bases from J, leaving 16 bases between. CDR1 and CDR2 from the germline V gene are MNHEY and SMNVEV (reference sequence). The CDR3 has 14 amino acids. CDR3: CASSYTPPLGEQFF. Here the CDR3 DNA reads TGTGCCAGCAGTTATACTCCCCCACTGGGTGAGCAGTTCTTC.

The chain carries TRBV29-1 and TRBJ2-1; D might be TRBD1 (5 bases). CDR3 length: 12 residues. Germline values: CDR1 SQVTM, CDR2 ANQGSEA. V lost 4 bases and J lost 5, with 9 bases in between. The CDR3 nucleotides read TGCAGCGTTGTAAAACAGGACAATGAGCAGTTCTTC. Amino acid sequence: CSVVKQDNEQFF.

This chain connects TRBV9 to TRBJ1-6, with 10 bases fitting TRBD1. The CDR3 is 16 amino acids. Looked up from germline, CDR1 is SGDLS and CDR2 is YYNGEE. J gave up 7 bases and V 4 bases, and 8 bases lay outside the gene matches. The CDR3 bases are TGTGCCAGCAGCCCTAGTGGGACAGGGGCGAATTCACCCCTCCACTTT. It translates to CASSPSGTGANSPLHF.

This clone is medium-sized. The chain carries TRBV7-9 and TRBJ2-5; D is uncertain. The V end was cut by 5 bases, the J end by 5 bases, with 12 bases between. Germline CDR1 SEHNR, CDR2 FQNEAQ (reference sequence). CDR3 length equals 13 residues. Here the CDR3 DNA reads TGTGCCAGCAGCCCACGGGCAGCTGAGACCCAGTACTTC. Translation: CASSPRAAETQYF.

This clone was seen only a few times. The chain links TRBV19 to TRBJ2-1; possible D gene TRBD2, 5 bases. Per germline, CDR1 LNHDA and CDR2 SQIVND (reference sequence). The CDR3 is 15 residues long. Trimming took 4 bases from V and 0 from J, leaving 10 bases between them. CDR3 coding DNA: TGTGCCAGTAGTAGCGGGCCGAGCTCCTACAATGAGCAGTTCTTC. Its protein product is CASSSGPSSYNEQFF.

J is TRBJ2-7 and V is TRBV4-2, with 9 bases aligning to TRBD2. The CDR3 length is 16 residues. Trimming removed 3 bases from V and 4 bases from J; junction bases left unmatched: 10. Germline loops: CDR1 LGHNA, CDR2 YNFKEQ. The CDR3 DNA reads TGTGCCAGCAGCCAGATTACCGGGACTAGCATGTACGAGCAGTACTTC. It specifies CASSQITGTSMYEQYF.

There are a few counts of this clone. The chain links TRBV29-1 to TRBJ1-2, with 7 bases that match TRBD1. Trimming took 4 bases from V and 8 from J; bases not matched to a gene: 10. Germline V gene data show CDR1 as SQVTM and CDR2 as ANQGSEA. The CDR3 runs 13 residues. Written as DNA, the CDR3 is TGCAGCGTTGCCCCTAAGGGGGCGGGAGGCTACACCTTC. Translation: CSVAPKGAGGYTF.

The chain has TRBV18 and TRBJ1-1; tentatively, D is TRBD1 (5 bases). Germline CDR1 is KGHSH and CDR2 is LQKENI. The CDR3 totals 13 residues. The ends were cut back, 3 bases at V and 3 bases at J, with 8 bases in the middle. The chain's CDR3 is CASSPDSHTEAFF. CDR3 coding DNA: TGTGCCAGCTCACCTGACAGTCACACTGAAGCTTTCTTT. The variable domain in full, completed from reference TRBV18 and TRBJ1-1, reads NAGVMQNPRHLVRRRGQEARLRCSPMKGHSHVYWYRQLPEEGLKFMVYLQKENIIDESGMPKERFSAEFPKEGPSILRIQQVVRGDSAAYFCASSPDSHTEAFFGQGTRLTVV.

This sequence joins TRBV29-1 and TRBJ2-3; D remains ambiguous. V lost 6 bases, J lost 6 bases, and 1 base lay in between. The germline CDR1 and CDR2 sequences are SQVTM and ANQGSEA. CDR3 length equals 8 residues. CDR3 amino acids: CSVDTQYF. As DNA, the CDR3 is TGCAGCGTCGATACGCAGTATTTT.

This rearrangement joins TRBV9 to TRBJ2-7; 8 bases are a match to TRBD2. The ends lost 0 bases at V and 2 bases at J; junction bases unmatched: 4. CDR3 length equals 15 residues. Looked up from germline, CDR1 is SGDLS and CDR2 is YYNGEE. In DNA form, the CDR3 reads TGTGCCAGCAGCGTAGAAGGCGGGGGGCCCTACGAGCAGTACTTC. Encoded protein: CASSVEGGGPYEQYF.

This chain uses TRBV6-5 with TRBJ2-1; D unresolved. The CDR3 sequence is 13 residues long. The germline V gene encodes CDR1 MNHEY and CDR2 SVGAGI. V lost 0 bases and J 8 bases, leaving 8 bases between the germline ends. The CDR3 loop reads CASSYSGSDEQFF. The CDR3 DNA reads TGTGCCAGCAGTTACTCAGGGTCGGATGAGCAGTTCTTC.

The rearrangement links TRBV2 to TRBJ2-2; D could derive from TRBD1 or TRBD2 (6 bases each). The CDR3 runs to 15 residues. Trimming shortened V by 0 bases and J by 6 bases, and 11 bases separated the two germline ends. Germline CDR1 and CDR2: SNHLY and FYNNEI. In DNA, the CDR3 is TGTGCCAGCAGTGAAGCGCTTCGGGGGCCCGGGGAGCTGTTTTTT. Residues: CASSEALRGPGELFF.

In its sample, this clone was seen a few times. Here the CDR3 DNA reads TGCAGCGTCGACAACAGGGTAGGCGGCGGCTATGGCTACACCTTC. Amino acids: CSVDNRVGGGYGYTF. The rearrangement links TRBV29-1 to TRBJ1-2, with a possible D match to TRBD1 (6 bases). The CDR3 covers 15 residues. In germline, CDR1 is SQVTM, CDR2 ANQGSEA. Trimming removed 6 bases from V and 4 bases from J, with 21 bases in between.

This clone was seen a few times. This rearrangement joins TRBV27 to TRBJ2-1, with TRBD2 as a possible D gene (5 bases). Per the germline V gene, CDR1 is MNHEY and CDR2 is SMNVEV (reference sequence). V lost 5 bases and J lost 0, with 5 bases in between. This CDR3 has 13 amino acids. Here the CDR3 DNA reads TGTGCCAGCAGTGGAGGCTCCTACAATGAGCAGTTCTTC. Protein: CASSGGSYNEQFF.

This clone was detected only once. The V call is TRBV7-9, the J call TRBJ2-4; 14 nucleotides match TRBD2. In germline, CDR1 is SEHNR, CDR2 FQNEAQ (reference sequence). V shed 8 bases and J 1 base; nucleotides not matched to a gene: 10. The CDR3 totals 18 residues. CDR3 coding DNA: TGTGCCAGCGGCTCGACTAGCGGGAGGGCCGCGGCCAAAAACATTCAGTACTTC. This sequence encodes CASGSTSGRAAAKNIQYF.

V gene TRBV2 combines with J gene TRBJ2-1; TRBD1 or TRBD2 may be the D gene (5 bases each). Germline CDR1 reads SNHLY; CDR2 reads FYNNEI. V gave up 8 bases and J gave up 0 bases, with 11 bases separating them. The CDR3 is 14 residues long. For the CDR3, the DNA is TGTGCCAGCCGAGGGGATGCCTCCTACAATGAGCAGTTCTTC. This encodes CASRGDASYNEQFF.

The V call is TRBV4-3, the J call TRBJ1-1, with D possibly being TRBD1 (5 bases). CDR1 and CDR2 from the germline V gene are LGHNA and YSLEER. V lost 0 bases and J 4 bases, leaving 12 bases between the germline ends. The CDR3 length is 15 residues. CDR3 protein: CASSQEPPGGTEAFF. The DNA of the CDR3 is TGCGCCAGCAGCCAAGAGCCCCCTGGGGGCACTGAAGCTTTCTTT.

This clone has only a few counts. Other DNA variants within this sample encode the same CDR3. The rearrangement uses TRBV29-1 and TRBJ2-1; 13 nucleotides line up with TRBD2. Unmatched junction bases numbered 3, after V lost 7 bases and J lost 3 bases. The CDR3 has 14 amino acids. Per the germline V gene, CDR1 is SQVTM and CDR2 is ANQGSEA. The CDR3 DNA follows: TGCAGCGGCGGACTAGCGGGAGTCTACAATGAGCAGTTCTTC. Translated, it gives CSGGLAGVYNEQFF.